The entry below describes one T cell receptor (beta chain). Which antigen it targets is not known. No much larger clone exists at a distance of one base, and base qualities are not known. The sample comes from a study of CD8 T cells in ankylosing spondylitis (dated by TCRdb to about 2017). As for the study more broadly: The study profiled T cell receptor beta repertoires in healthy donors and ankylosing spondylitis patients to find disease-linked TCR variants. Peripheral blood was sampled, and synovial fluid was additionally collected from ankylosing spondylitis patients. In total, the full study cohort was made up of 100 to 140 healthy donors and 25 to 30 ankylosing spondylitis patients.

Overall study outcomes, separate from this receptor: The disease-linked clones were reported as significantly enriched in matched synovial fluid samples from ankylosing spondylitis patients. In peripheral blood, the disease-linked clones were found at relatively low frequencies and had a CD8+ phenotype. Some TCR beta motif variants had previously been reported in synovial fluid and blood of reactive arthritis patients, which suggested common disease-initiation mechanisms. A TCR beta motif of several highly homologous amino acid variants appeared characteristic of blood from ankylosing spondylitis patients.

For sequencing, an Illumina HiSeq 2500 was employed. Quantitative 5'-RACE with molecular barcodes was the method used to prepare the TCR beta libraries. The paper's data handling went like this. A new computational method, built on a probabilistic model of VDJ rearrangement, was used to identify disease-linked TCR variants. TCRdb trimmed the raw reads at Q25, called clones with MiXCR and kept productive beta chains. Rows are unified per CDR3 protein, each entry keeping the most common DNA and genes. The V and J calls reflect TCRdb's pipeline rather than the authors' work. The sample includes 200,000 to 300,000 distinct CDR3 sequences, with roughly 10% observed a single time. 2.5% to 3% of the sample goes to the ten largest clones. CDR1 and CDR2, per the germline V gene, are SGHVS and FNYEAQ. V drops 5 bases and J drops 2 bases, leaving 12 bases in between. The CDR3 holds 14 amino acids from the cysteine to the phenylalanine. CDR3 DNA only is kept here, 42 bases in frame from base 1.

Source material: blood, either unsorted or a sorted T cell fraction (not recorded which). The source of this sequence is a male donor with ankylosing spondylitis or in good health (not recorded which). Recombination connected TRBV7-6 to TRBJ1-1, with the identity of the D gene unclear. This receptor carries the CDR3 CASSAGDGNTEAFF. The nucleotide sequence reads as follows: TGTGCCAGCAGCGCGGGCGACGGAAACACTGAAGCTTTCTTT.